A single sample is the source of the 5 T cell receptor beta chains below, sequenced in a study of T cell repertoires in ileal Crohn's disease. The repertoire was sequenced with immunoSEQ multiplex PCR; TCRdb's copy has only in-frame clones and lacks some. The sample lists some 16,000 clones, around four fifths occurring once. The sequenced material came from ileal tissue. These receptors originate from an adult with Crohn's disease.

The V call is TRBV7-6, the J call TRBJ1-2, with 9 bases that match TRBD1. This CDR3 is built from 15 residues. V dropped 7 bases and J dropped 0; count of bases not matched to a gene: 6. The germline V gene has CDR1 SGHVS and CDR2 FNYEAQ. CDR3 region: CASTPGQGPNYGYTF. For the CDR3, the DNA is TGTGCCAGCACTCCGGGACAGGGCCCTAACTATGGCTACACCTTC.

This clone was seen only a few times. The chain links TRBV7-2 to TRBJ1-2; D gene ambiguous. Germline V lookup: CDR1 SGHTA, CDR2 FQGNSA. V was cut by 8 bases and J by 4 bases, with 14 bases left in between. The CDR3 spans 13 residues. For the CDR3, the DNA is TGTGCCAGCCGTTGGACGGGGATCTATGGCTACACCTTC. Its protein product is CASRWTGIYGYTF.

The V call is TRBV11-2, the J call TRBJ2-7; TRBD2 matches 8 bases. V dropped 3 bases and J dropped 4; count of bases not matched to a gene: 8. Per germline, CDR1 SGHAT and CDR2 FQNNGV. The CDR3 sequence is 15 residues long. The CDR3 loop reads CASSFPSGGPYEQYF. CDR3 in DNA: TGTGCCAGCAGCTTCCCCAGCGGGGGCCCATACGAGCAGTACTTC.

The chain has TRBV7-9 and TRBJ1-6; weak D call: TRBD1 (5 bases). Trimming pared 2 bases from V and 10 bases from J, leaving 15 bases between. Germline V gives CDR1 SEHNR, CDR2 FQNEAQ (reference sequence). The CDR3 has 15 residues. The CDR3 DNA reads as TGTGCCAGCAGCTTACGGGGCCTAGCGGTGTCACCCCTCCACTTT. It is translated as CASSLRGLAVSPLHF.

The CDR3 sequence: CASSYEGSAYEQYF. The CDR3, as DNA: TGTGCCAGCAGTTACGAGGGCAGCGCTTACGAGCAGTACTTC. The V call is TRBV6-5, the J call TRBJ2-7; the D gene is possibly TRBD2 (5 bases). This CDR3 comprises 14 residues. Looked up from germline, CDR1 is MNHEY and CDR2 is SVGAGI. Trimming stripped 2 bases from V and 4 bases from J, with 12 bases between.